These T cell receptor beta chains were read from a single sample in a study of blood T cell repertoires in COVID-19. Produced via immunoSEQ multiplex PCR; TCRdb's table is partial and in-frame only. This sample has under 100,000 clones, with around nine tenths found just once. Sequencing was done on a sample of peripheral blood. The receptor set was obtained from a man aged 30 to 45 with acute or convalescent COVID-19. CDR3s include the opening cysteine and the closing phenylalanine or tryptophan. A D gene is named only where the DNA matches it firmly. Clone size, where shown, is once, few, many, or a class for clones that have expanded.

d_call: .
clone_size: .
j_call: TRBJ2-7
v_call: TRBV6-5
cdr3_aa: CASRGGWERSYEQYF
cdr3_nt: TGTGCCAGCAGGGGTGGGTGGGAGAGGTCCTACGAGCAGTACTTC

d_call: .
clone_size: .
j_call: TRBJ2-7
v_call: TRBV3-1/TRBV3-2
cdr3_aa: CASSQDRDWLEQYF
cdr3_nt: TGTGCCAGCAGCCAAGACCGGGACTGGCTGGAGCAGTACTTC

d_call: TRBD2
clone_size: .
j_call: TRBJ2-3
v_call: TRBV7-8
cdr3_aa: CASSPLAGAGTDTQYF
cdr3_nt: TGTGCCAGCAGCCCCTTAGCGGGAGCGGGGACAGATACGCAGTATTTT

d_call: TRBD1
clone_size: .
j_call: TRBJ2-7
v_call: TRBV11-2
cdr3_aa: CASSLGGPGTATYEQYF
cdr3_nt: TGTGCCAGCAGCTTAGGGGGGCCCGGGACAGCGACCTACGAGCAGTACTTC

d_call: TRBD1
clone_size: .
j_call: TRBJ1-5
v_call: TRBV9
cdr3_aa: CASSQTGGIQPQHF
cdr3_nt: TGTGCCAGCTCCCAGACAGGGGGTATTCAGCCCCAGCATTTT

d_call: TRBD2
clone_size: .
j_call: TRBJ2-5
v_call: TRBV24-1
cdr3_aa: CATSSPGTTQETQYF
cdr3_nt: TGTGCCACCAGCAGCCCCGGGACTACCCAAGAGACCCAGTACTTC

d_call: .
clone_size: .
j_call: TRBJ2-1
v_call: TRBV5-1
cdr3_aa: CASSGGSRDSYNEQFF
cdr3_nt: TGCGCCAGCAGCGGTGGGTCGCGGGATTCCTACAATGAGCAGTTCTTC

d_call: TRBD2
clone_size: .
j_call: TRBJ2-1
v_call: TRBV2
cdr3_aa: CASGGGPPYNEQFF
cdr3_nt: TGTGCCAGCGGGGGGGGACCCCCCTACAATGAGCAGTTCTTC

d_call: TRBD2
clone_size: .
j_call: TRBJ2-7
v_call: TRBV25-1
cdr3_aa: CASSAAGAYEQYF
cdr3_nt: TGTGCCAGCAGTGCGGCGGGAGCCTACGAGCAGTACTTC

d_call: .
clone_size: once
j_call: TRBJ1-2
v_call: TRBV19
cdr3_aa: CASSIGQGYGYTF
cdr3_nt: TGTGCCAGTAGTATCGGCCAGGGCTATGGCTACACCTTC

d_call: .
clone_size: .
j_call: TRBJ1-1
v_call: TRBV20-1
cdr3_aa: CSASPRVSHEAFF
cdr3_nt: TGCAGTGCTAGTCCCCGGGTGAGCCATGAAGCTTTCTTT

d_call: .
clone_size: .
j_call: TRBJ2-3
v_call: TRBV6-5
cdr3_aa: CASRQASSTDTQYF
cdr3_nt: TGTGCCAGCAGACAGGCTTCTAGCACAGATACGCAGTATTTT

d_call: .
clone_size: few
j_call: TRBJ1-4
v_call: TRBV2
cdr3_aa: CASNRDKNEKLFF
cdr3_nt: TGTGCCAGCAATAGGGACAAGAATGAAAAACTGTTTTTT

d_call: .
clone_size: .
j_call: TRBJ2-7
v_call: TRBV5-1
cdr3_aa: CASSLAWGWEQYF
cdr3_nt: TGCGCCAGCAGCTTGGCCTGGGGCTGGGAGCAGTACTTC

d_call: .
clone_size: .
j_call: TRBJ1-5
v_call: TRBV7-9
cdr3_aa: CASSPRPDSQPQHF
cdr3_nt: TGTGCCAGCAGCCCCCGTCCGGACAGTCAGCCCCAGCATTTT

d_call: .
clone_size: .
j_call: TRBJ1-1
v_call: TRBV6-6
cdr3_aa: CASRPTRGGNTEAFF
cdr3_nt: TGTGCCAGCAGACCAACACGGGGTGGGAACACTGAAGCTTTCTTT

d_call: .
clone_size: .
j_call: TRBJ2-6
v_call: TRBV4-1
cdr3_aa: CASSILNSGANVLTF
cdr3_nt: TGCGCCAGCAGCATACTGAACTCTGGGGCCAACGTCCTGACTTTC

d_call: .
clone_size: .
j_call: TRBJ1-5
v_call: TRBV6-6
cdr3_aa: CASSPGASSNQPQHF
cdr3_nt: TGTGCCAGCAGCCCAGGGGCGAGCTCTAATCAGCCCCAGCATTTT

d_call: .
clone_size: few
j_call: TRBJ2-5
v_call: TRBV6-5
cdr3_aa: CATNILGDSETQYF
cdr3_nt: TGTGCCACCAATATCCTCGGAGATTCGGAGACCCAGTACTTC

d_call: TRBD2
clone_size: .
j_call: TRBJ2-7
v_call: TRBV18
cdr3_aa: CASSLAGLGYYEQYF
cdr3_nt: TGTGCCAGCTCACTAGCCGGACTAGGGTATTACGAGCAGTACTTC

d_call: TRBD1
clone_size: .
j_call: TRBJ1-2
v_call: TRBV9
cdr3_aa: CASSDSGTGAYGYTF
cdr3_nt: TGTGCCAGCAGCGATTCCGGGACAGGGGCCTATGGCTACACCTTC

d_call: .
clone_size: .
j_call: TRBJ1-2
v_call: TRBV28
cdr3_aa: CASSRTDYGYTF
cdr3_nt: TGTGCCAGCAGCCGGACAGATTATGGCTACACCTTC

d_call: TRBD2
clone_size: .
j_call: TRBJ2-2
v_call: TRBV6-1
cdr3_aa: CASSVRTSGSMGGELFF
cdr3_nt: TGTGCCAGCAGTGTAAGGACTAGCGGGAGTATGGGCGGGGAGCTGTTTTTT

d_call: TRBD1
clone_size: .
j_call: TRBJ2-2
v_call: TRBV5-4
cdr3_aa: CASSLLGDRGAAGELFF
cdr3_nt: TGTGCCAGCAGCTTACTCGGGGACAGGGGGGCGGCCGGGGAGCTGTTTTTT

d_call: .
clone_size: .
j_call: TRBJ2-7
v_call: TRBV27
cdr3_aa: CASSLSVSGAYEQYF
cdr3_nt: TGTGCCAGCAGTTTATCAGTTTCCGGGGCCTACGAGCAGTACTTC

d_call: .
clone_size: .
j_call: TRBJ2-5
v_call: TRBV5-1
cdr3_aa: CASSSAAKETQYF
cdr3_nt: TGCGCCAGCAGCTCCGCAGCGAAAGAGACCCAGTACTTC

d_call: .
clone_size: .
j_call: TRBJ2-7
v_call: TRBV28
cdr3_aa: CASSSSRYEQYF
cdr3_nt: TGTGCCAGCAGTTCGAGTCGTTACGAGCAGTACTTC

d_call: .
clone_size: .
j_call: TRBJ2-7
v_call: TRBV28
cdr3_aa: CASSLWAVLAYEQYF
cdr3_nt: TGTGCCAGCAGTTTATGGGCAGTCCTCGCCTACGAGCAGTACTTC

d_call: .
clone_size: .
j_call: TRBJ2-5
v_call: TRBV7-3
cdr3_aa: CASSKTMTPQETQYF
cdr3_nt: TGTGCCAGCAGTAAAACCATGACACCGCAAGAGACCCAGTACTTC

d_call: TRBD1
clone_size: .
j_call: TRBJ2-1
v_call: TRBV6-4
cdr3_aa: CASSVGTGRYNEQFF
cdr3_nt: TGTGCCAGCAGTGTGGGGACAGGGAGATACAATGAGCAGTTCTTC

d_call: TRBD1
clone_size: .
j_call: TRBJ2-3
v_call: TRBV19
cdr3_aa: CASSIGRTGGTDTQYF
cdr3_nt: TGTGCCAGTAGTATAGGTCGGACAGGGGGCACAGATACGCAGTATTTT

d_call: .
clone_size: once
j_call: TRBJ1-1
v_call: TRBV6-5
cdr3_aa: CASRTDRGTEAFF
cdr3_nt: TGTGCCAGCAGGACAGACCGAGGCACTGAAGCTTTCTTT

d_call: .
clone_size: .
j_call: TRBJ1-2
v_call: TRBV5-6
cdr3_aa: CASSSGPSGTIIRYGYTF
cdr3_nt: TGTGCCAGCAGCTCTGGCCCCAGCGGGACTATAATCCGCTATGGCTACACCTTC